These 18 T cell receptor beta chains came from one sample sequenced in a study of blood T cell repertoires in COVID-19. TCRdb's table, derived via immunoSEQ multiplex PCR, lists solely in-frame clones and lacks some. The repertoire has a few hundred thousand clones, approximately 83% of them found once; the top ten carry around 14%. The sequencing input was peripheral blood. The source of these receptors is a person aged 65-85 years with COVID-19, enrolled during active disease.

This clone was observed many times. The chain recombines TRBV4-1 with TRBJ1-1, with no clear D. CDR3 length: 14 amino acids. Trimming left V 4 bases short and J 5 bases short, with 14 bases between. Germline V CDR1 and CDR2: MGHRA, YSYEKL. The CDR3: CASSRVGERTEAFF. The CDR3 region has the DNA TGCGCCAGCAGCCGGGTTGGTGAGCGAACTGAAGCTTTCTTT.

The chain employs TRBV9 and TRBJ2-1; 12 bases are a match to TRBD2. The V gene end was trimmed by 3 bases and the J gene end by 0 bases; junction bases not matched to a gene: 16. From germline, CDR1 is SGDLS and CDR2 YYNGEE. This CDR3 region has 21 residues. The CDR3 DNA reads TGTGCCAGCAGCGGGGCACGTTCGGGGACTAGCGGGTTCAGCTCCTACAATGAGCAGTTCTTC. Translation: CASSGARSGTSGFSSYNEQFF.

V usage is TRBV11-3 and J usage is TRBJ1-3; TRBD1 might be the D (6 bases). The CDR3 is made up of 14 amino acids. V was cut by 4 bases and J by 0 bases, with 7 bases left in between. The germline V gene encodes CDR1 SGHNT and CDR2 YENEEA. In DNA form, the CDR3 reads TGTGCCAGCAGCTCAGGGGCCTCTGGAAACACCATATATTTT. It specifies CASSSGASGNTIYF.

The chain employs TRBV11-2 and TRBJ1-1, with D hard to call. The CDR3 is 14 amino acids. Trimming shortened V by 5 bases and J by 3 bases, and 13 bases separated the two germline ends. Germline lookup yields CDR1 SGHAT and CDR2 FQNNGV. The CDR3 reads CASSLPTGYTEAFF. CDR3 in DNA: TGTGCCAGCAGCCTCCCGACGGGGTACACTGAAGCTTTCTTT.

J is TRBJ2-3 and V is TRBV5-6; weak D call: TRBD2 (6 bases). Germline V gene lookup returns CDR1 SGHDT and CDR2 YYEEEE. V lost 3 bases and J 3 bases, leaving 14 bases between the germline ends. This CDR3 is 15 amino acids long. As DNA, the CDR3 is TGTGCCAGCAGCTCGGGACTCCAAAGAACAGATACGCAGTATTTT. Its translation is CASSSGLQRTDTQYF.

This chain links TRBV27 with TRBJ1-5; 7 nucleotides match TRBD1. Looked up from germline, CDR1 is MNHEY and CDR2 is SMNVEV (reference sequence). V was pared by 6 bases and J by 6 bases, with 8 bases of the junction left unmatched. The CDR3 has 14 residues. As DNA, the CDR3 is TGTGCCAGCAGGACCCGACAGGGAGTTCAGCCCCAGCATTTT. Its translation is CASRTRQGVQPQHF.

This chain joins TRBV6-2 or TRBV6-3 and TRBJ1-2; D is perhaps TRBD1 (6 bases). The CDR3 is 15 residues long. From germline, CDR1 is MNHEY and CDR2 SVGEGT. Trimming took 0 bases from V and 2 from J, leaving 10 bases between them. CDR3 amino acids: CASSYSGHNNYGYTF. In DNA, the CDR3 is TGTGCCAGCAGTTACTCGGGACATAACAACTATGGCTACACCTTC.

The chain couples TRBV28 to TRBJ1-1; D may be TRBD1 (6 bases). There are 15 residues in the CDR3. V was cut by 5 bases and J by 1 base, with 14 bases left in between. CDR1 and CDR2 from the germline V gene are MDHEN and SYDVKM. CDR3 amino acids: CASSRGGATNTEAFF. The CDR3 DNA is TGTGCCAGCAGTCGAGGGGGGGCGACGAACACTGAAGCTTTCTTT.

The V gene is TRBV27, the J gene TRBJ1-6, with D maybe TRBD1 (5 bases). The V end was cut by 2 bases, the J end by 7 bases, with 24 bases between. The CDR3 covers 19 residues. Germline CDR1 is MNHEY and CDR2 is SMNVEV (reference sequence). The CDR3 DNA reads TGTGCCAGCAGTTTAATTTATGAATACGCAGGGAAGAGGAATTCACCCCTCCACTTT. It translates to CASSLIYEYAGKRNSPLHF.

The CDR3 region has the DNA TGTGCCAGCAGCCCCGTGCTGGGGGCCCATGAGCAGTTCTTC. Its protein is CASSPVLGAHEQFF. The rearrangement uses TRBV7-2 and TRBJ2-1; D may be TRBD1 (6 bases). The CDR3 is made up of 14 amino acids. Trimming shortened V by 5 bases and J by 8 bases, and 16 bases separated the two germline ends. Germline CDR1 and CDR2: SGHTA and FQGNSA.

The DNA for the CDR3 is TGTGCCAGCAGCTTCGGACTAGCGGGATTCAATGAGCAGTTCTTC. Translation gives CASSFGLAGFNEQFF. J is TRBJ2-1 and V is TRBV7-2; the match to TRBD2 covers 12 bases. The CDR3 has 15 residues. From germline, CDR1 is SGHTA and CDR2 FQGNSA. The trim removed 3 bases at V and 6 bases at J, leaving 3 bases unmatched.

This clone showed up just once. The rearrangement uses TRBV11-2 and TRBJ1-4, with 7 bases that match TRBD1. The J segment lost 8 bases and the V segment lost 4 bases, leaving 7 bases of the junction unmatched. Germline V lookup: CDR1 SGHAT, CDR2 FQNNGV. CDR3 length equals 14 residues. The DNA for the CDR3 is TGTGCCAGCAGCTCAGGGGGGTTGGGGGAAAAACTGTTTTTT. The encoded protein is CASSSGGLGEKLFF.

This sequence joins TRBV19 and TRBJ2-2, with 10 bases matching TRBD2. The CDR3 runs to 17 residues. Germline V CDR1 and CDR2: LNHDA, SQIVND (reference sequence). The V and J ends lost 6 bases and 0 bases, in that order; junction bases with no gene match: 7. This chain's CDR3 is CASRSPGLASNTGELFF. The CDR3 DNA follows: TGTGCCAGTAGATCCCCGGGACTAGCGTCGAACACCGGGGAGCTGTTTTTT.

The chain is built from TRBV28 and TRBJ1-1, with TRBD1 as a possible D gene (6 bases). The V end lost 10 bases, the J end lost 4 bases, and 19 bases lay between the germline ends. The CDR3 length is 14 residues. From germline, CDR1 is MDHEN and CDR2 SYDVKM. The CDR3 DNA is TGTGCCACCAGGGACAACTTCGGAATCACTGAAGCTTTCTTT. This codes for CATRDNFGITEAFF.

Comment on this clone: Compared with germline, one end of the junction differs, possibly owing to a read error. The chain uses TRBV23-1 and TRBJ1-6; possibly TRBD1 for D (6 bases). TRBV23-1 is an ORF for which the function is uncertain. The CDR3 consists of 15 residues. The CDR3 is CASSQSEGDKSPLHF. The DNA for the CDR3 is TGCGCCAGCAGTCAATCTGAGGGGGATAAGTCACCCCTCCACTTT.

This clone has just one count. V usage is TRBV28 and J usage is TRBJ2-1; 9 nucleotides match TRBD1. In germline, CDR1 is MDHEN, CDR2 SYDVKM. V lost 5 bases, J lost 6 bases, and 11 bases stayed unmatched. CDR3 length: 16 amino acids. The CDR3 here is CASSPPGQGLINEQFF. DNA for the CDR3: TGTGCCAGCAGTCCCCCTGGACAGGGGTTGATCAATGAGCAGTTCTTC.

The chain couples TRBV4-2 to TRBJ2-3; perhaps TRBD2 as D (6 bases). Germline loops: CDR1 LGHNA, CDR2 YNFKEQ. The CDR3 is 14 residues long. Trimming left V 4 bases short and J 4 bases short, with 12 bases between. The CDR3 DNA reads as TGTGCCAGCAGCCCCCGGGACTCTTCAGATACGCAGTATTTT. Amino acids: CASSPRDSSDTQYF.

CDR3 DNA sequence: TGTGCCAGCAGTTACGCACTTAACAGGGTGAACACTGAAGCTTTCTTT. Encoded protein: CASSYALNRVNTEAFF. The chain joins TRBV6-5 to TRBJ1-1; a weak D match, TRBD1 (6 bases). The CDR3 length is 16 residues. V shed 2 bases and J shed 0 bases, with 13 bases lying between them. CDR1 MNHEY and CDR2 SVGAGI come from the germline V gene.